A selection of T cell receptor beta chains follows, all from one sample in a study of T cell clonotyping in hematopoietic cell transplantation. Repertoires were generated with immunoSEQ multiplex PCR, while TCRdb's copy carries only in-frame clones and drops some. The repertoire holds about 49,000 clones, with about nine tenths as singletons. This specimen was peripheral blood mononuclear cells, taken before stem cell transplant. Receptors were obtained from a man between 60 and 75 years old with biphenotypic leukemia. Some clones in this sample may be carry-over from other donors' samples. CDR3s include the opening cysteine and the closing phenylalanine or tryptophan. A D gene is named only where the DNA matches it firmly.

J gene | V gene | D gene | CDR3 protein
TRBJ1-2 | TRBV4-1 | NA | CASSQLGGQGGYTF
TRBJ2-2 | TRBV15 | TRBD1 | CATSREVPGGTGELFF
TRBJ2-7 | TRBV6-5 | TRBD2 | CASSLGRADEQYF
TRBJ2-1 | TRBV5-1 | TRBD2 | CASIGGAGGMNEQFF
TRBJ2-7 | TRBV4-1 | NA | CASSQSGTYEQYF
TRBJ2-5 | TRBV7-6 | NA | CASSSLASETQYF
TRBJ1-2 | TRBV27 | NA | CASGWRGASGYTF
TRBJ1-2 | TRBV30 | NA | CACRDYGYTF
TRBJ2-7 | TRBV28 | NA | CAGRDASSYEQYF
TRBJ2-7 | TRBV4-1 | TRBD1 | CASSHETGGAEYF
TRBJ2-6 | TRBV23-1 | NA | CASSQSAFGGFTCSGANVLTF
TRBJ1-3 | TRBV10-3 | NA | CAISESFSGFRPGNTIYF
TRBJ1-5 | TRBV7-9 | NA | CASSLDQGYQPQHF
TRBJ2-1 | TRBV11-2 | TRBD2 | CASSSATSGRASEQFF
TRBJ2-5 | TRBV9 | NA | CASSVGPGISETQYF
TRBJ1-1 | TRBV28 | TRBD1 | CASSNRGLDTEAFF
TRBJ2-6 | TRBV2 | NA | CASSEGRNVLTF
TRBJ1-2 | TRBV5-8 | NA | CASSLGVGVGGYTF
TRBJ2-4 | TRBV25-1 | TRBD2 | CASSPIAGRAKNIQYF
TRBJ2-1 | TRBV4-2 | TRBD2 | CASSQDPSDEAGGPRFF
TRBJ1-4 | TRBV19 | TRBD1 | CASSMNRGTNEKLFF
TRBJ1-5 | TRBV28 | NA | CATFSGRDNHNQPQHF